This T cell receptor (beta chain) was identified during a study of shared clonotypes between healthy human individuals. This CDR3 spans 14 amino acids. Germline V gene lookup returns CDR1 WNHNN and CDR2 SYGVQD (reference sequence). V lost 5 bases and J lost 6; bases outside the gene matches: 7. TCRdb's copy holds only in-frame clones and misses some; the assay was immunoSEQ multiplex PCR. The data hold over a million clones, with more than 95% observed a single time. This chain connects TRBV10-1 to TRBJ2-1, with 7 bases identical to TRBD1. This clonotype was obtained from a man aged 25 to 40 in good health. The sample taken for sequencing was naive CD4+ T cells sorted from blood. The subset here: CD45RA+ positively selected. The CDR3 DNA is TGCGCCAGCAGTAGGACAGGCGTCTCCAATGAGCAGTTCTTC. Translated: CASSRTGVSNEQFF.